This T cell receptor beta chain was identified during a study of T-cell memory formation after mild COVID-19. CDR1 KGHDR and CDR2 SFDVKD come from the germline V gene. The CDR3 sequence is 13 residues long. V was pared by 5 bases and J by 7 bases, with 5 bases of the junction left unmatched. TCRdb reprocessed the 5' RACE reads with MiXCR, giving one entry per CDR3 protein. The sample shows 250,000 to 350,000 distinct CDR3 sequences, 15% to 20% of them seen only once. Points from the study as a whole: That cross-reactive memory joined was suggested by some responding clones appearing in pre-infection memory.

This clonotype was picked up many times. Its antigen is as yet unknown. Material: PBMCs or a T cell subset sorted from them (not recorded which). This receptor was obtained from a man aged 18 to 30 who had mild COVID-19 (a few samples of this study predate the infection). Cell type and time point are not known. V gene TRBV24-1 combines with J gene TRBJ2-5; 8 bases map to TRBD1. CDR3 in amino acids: CATSASDRGTQYF. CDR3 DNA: TGTGCCACCAGTGCCTCTGACAGGGGGACCCAGTACTTC.